This T cell receptor (beta chain) derives from a study of lung T cells in sarcoidosis with Löfgren's syndrome. This clonotype was found many times. The antigen remains unidentified. The CDR3 sequence is 18 residues long. Trimming cost V 0 bases and J 7 bases; bases outside gene matches: 17. Germline values: CDR1 ENHRY, CDR2 SYGVKD. TCRdb re-called the reads with MiXCR, one entry per CDR3 protein. This table holds fewer than 80,000 distinct CDR3 sequences, roughly 20% found once. Study-wide results and limits: Recognition of an unidentified sarcoidosis antigen was only suggested.

This sequence joins TRBV10-3 and TRBJ2-7; 8 bases align to TRBD2. The specimen sequenced was CD4+ T cells from PBMCs. The TCR sequence derives from a human donor with sarcoidosis (Löfgren's syndrome or another form), or a control subject (not recorded which). In nucleotides, the CDR3 is TGTGCCATCAGTGAGTCTTCTAGCGGGTTAGGCACGTTGAGGGAGCAGTACTTC. Translated: CAISESSSGLGTLREQYF.